Following are 5 T cell receptor beta chains from one sample sequenced in a study of a mutant IDH1 vaccine in newly diagnosed glioma. Using immunoSEQ multiplex PCR, the repertoire was profiled, and TCRdb retains in-frame clones only, with some absent. The sample has about 16,000 clones; nearly 97% are singletons. The time point: baseline, week 1 (first vaccination visit). Treatment described: pre-vaccination baseline after standard-of-care therapy. This sample comprised peripheral blood mononuclear cells (PBMCs), obtained from a glioma patient treated with radiotherapy, temozolomide or both. The source is a woman aged 18 to 35 with glioma. Some clones in this sample may be carry-over from other donors' samples.

The chain combines TRBV7-2 with TRBJ2-5; D is ambiguous. The CDR3 consists of 12 residues. Trimming took off 4 bases at V and 8 bases at J, with 11 bases between the two ends. Germline V CDR1 and CDR2: SGHTA, FQGNSA. DNA for the CDR3: TGTGCCAGCAGCTGGGCTGGGGAAACCCAGTACTTC. Amino acid sequence: CASSWAGETQYF.

The CDR3 sequence is CAISVQGGDQPQHF. The CDR3 nucleotides read TGTGCCATCAGTGTTCAGGGAGGGGATCAGCCCCAGCATTTT. J is TRBJ1-5 and V is TRBV10-3, with TRBD1 as a possible D gene (5 bases). The germline V gene encodes CDR1 ENHRY and CDR2 SYGVKD. V lost 4 bases to trimming and J lost 5 bases, with 12 bases between them. This CDR3 is built from 14 residues.

The CDR3 loop is CASSETSGQSYEQYF. CDR3 in DNA: TGTGCCAGCAGCGAGACTAGCGGGCAGTCCTACGAGCAGTACTTC. The gene calls are TRBV7-2 and TRBJ2-7; TRBD2 aligns across 10 bases. Germline V gene data show CDR1 as SGHTA and CDR2 as FQGNSA. The CDR3 is made up of 15 amino acids. V dropped 5 bases and J dropped 1; count of bases not matched to a gene: 5. The full variable domain, with the rest looked up from reference TRBV7-2 and TRBJ2-7, is GAGVSQSPSNKVTEKGKDVELRCDPISGHTALYWYRQSLGQGLEFLIYFQGNSAPDKSGLPSDRFSAERTGGSVSTLTIQRTQQEDSAVYLCASSETSGQSYEQYFGPGTRLTVT.

This clone was seen a single time. V and J are TRBV5-1 and TRBJ2-7; 8 nucleotides match TRBD1. Germline values: CDR1 SGHRS, CDR2 YFSETQ. The length of the CDR3 is 18 residues. J gave up 2 bases and V 0 bases, and 13 bases lay outside the gene matches. The CDR3 DNA reads TGCGCCAGCAGCTTGGTGACAGGGGAATTTGGGGGGACCTACGAGCAGTACTTC. It codes for CASSLVTGEFGGTYEQYF.

This clone was counted once. This sequence joins TRBV7-4 and TRBJ2-7; D is uncertain. Looked up from germline, CDR1 is SGHVT and CDR2 is SQSDAQ. Trimming took off 5 bases at V and 11 bases at J, with 10 bases between the two ends. CDR3 length: 10 residues. The CDR3 DNA follows: TGTGCCAGCAGCAGGCTTGATGAGTACTTC. Its translation is CASSRLDEYF.